The clone carrying this T cell receptor (beta chain) was observed a handful of times. Antigen: not known. This record belongs to a study of blood T cells in healthy people across ages. Study-level points and caveats: Expanded clonotype shifts may have been confounded, as the donors had an unknown CMV status. Strong correlation was found linking TCR beta diversity to naive T cell percentage. Estimated diversity that came from one million T cells was considered an underestimate.

Primed by a sample-barcoded 5' primer and a J-beta primer mix, a second PCR proceeded for roughly 6 to 12 cycles. Carrying 12 random nucleotides, a template-switch adaptor labeled each individual cDNA molecule. TCRdb re-called the 5' RACE reads through MiXCR, storing one row per CDR3 protein. In the table there are hundreds of thousands of distinct CDR3 sequences, approximately 50% of which are singletons. Trimming took 5 bases from V and 4 from J, leaving 12 bases between them. The germline gives CDR1 SGHNT, CDR2 YENEEA. This CDR3 region has 14 residues. This sequence originates from a woman aged 55-69 years in good health. The source material was blood. The V and J genes are TRBV11-3 and TRBJ2-1; D might be TRBD1 (5 bases). The CDR3 region has the DNA TGTGCCAGCAGCCACAGGTCTACGTACAATGAGCAGTTCTTC. Protein: CASSHRSTYNEQFF.